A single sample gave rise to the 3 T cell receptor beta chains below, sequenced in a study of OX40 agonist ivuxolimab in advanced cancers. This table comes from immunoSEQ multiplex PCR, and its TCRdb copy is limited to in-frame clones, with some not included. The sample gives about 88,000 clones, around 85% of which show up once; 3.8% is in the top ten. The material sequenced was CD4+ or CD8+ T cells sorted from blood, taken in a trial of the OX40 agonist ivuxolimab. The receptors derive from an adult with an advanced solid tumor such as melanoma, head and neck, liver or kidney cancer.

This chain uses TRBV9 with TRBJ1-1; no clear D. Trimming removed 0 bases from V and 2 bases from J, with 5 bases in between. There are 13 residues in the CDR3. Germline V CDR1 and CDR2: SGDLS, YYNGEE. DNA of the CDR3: TGTGCCAGCAGCGTAGCTCTCAACACTGAAGCTTTCTTT. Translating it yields CASSVALNTEAFF.

In DNA form, the CDR3 reads TGTGCCAGCAGCCCCGGGACTTACACCGGGGAGCTGTTTTTT. Encoded protein: CASSPGTYTGELFF. The chain couples TRBV14 to TRBJ2-2; a weak D match, TRBD2 (6 bases). V lost 4 bases and J lost 3, with 9 bases in between. This CDR3 comprises 14 residues. The germline CDR1 and CDR2 sequences are SGHDN and FVKESK. The full variable domain, with the rest looked up from reference TRBV14 and TRBJ2-2, is EAGVTQFPSHSVIEKGQTVTLRCDPISGHDNLYWYRRVMGKEIKFLLHFVKESKQDESGMPNNRFLAERTGGTYSTLKVQPAELEDSGVYFCASSPGTYTGELFFGEGSRLTVL.

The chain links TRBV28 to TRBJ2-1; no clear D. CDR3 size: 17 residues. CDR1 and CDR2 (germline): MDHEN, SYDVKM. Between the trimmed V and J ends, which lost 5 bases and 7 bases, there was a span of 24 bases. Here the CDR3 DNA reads TGTGCCAGCAGTCTCACAGACGGAGCCTTCCTTGGGAATGAGCAGTTCTTC. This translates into CASSLTDGAFLGNEQFF.